The T cell receptor beta chain under discussion was sequenced for a study of OX40 agonist ivuxolimab in advanced cancers. Broader study findings: CD4+ T cells averaged fewer expanded clones than CD8+ T cells. The work left the antigen specificity of expanded peripheral T cells undetermined.

Prior autoimmune disease or systemic immunosuppression barred patients. Comments on this clone: As yet, its antigen is unknown.

Generated by immunoSEQ multiplex PCR, the TCRdb table keeps only in-frame clones and is missing some. This table has 20,000 to 30,000 clones, around nine tenths appearing once. The germline V gene encodes CDR1 GTSNPN and CDR2 SVGIG (reference sequence). Trimming stripped 3 bases from V and 1 base from J, with 12 bases between. This CDR3 contains 14 residues. This sample comprised CD4+ or CD8+ T cells sorted from blood, obtained in a trial of the OX40 agonist ivuxolimab. This TCR came from an adult with an advanced solid tumor such as melanoma, head and neck, liver or kidney cancer. This chain uses TRBV30 with TRBJ1-1, with D possibly being TRBD1 (5 bases). CDR3: CAWRPLTGNTEAFF. The CDR3 DNA is TGTGCCTGGAGACCGTTAACAGGGAACACTGAAGCTTTCTTT. The full variable domain, completed using reference TRBV30 and TRBJ1-1, is SQTIHQWPATLVQPVGSPLSLECTVEGTSNPNLYWYRQAAGRGLQLLFYSVGIGQISSEVPQNLSASRPQDRQFILSSKKLLLSDSGFYLCAWRPLTGNTEAFFGQGTRLTVV.